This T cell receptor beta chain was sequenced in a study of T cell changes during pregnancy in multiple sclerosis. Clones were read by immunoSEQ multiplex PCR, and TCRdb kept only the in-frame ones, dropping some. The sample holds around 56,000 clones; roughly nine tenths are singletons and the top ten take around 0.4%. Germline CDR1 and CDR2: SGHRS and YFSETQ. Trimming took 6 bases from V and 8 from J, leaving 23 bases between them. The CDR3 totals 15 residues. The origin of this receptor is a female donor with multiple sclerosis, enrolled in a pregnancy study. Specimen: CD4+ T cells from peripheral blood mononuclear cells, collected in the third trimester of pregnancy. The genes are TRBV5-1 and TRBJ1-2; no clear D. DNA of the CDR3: TGCGCCAGCAATCCCGACGTTGGAAATCGAGGGGGCTACACCTTC. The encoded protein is CASNPDVGNRGGYTF.